This T cell receptor beta chain originates from a study of early T cells in non-severe SARS-CoV-2 infection. TCRdb itself ran the 5' RACE reads through MiXCR, one entry per CDR3 protein. The sample lists over 95,000 distinct CDR3 sequences; around a sixth were seen once. The CDR3 is 16 residues long. Trimming cost V 3 bases and J 5 bases; bases outside gene matches: 9. Sequenced: whole blood. This sequence originates from an adult who was a healthcare worker with PCR-confirmed SARS-CoV-2 infection or an uninfected control (not recorded which). The chain links TRBV12-3 or TRBV12-4 to TRBJ2-2, with 7 bases identical to TRBD2. The CDR3 region is CASSFLVEGGTGELFF. Here the CDR3 DNA reads TGTGCCAGCAGTTTTTTAGTCGAGGGAGGGACCGGGGAGCTGTTTTTT.